This T cell receptor beta chain came from a study of PD-L1 blockade in urothelial cancer. For the study at large: The number of prior chemotherapy regimens per patient was 0 to 3.

TCR analog templates of synthetic origin were spiked into each PCR. Some clones are missing from TCRdb's copy, which holds only in-frame ones; the method was immunoSEQ multiplex PCR. The table has 95,000 to 150,000 clones, 86% seen once. Stated time point: peripheral blood 6 weeks after treatment start. Pretreatment and on-treatment blood mononuclear cell samples were taken, totaling between 1 and 8 time points per patient. The junction had 6 bases not matched to a gene; V was cut back by 8 bases and J by 0 bases. This CDR3 has 15 amino acids. Germline V CDR1 and CDR2: ENHRY, SYGVKD. General study points: In blood sampled pretreatment, TCR clonality below the median predicted better survival.

Worth noting for this clone: The antigen remains undetermined.

The sample was PBMCs, taken around atezolizumab (anti-PD-L1) treatment. This TCR was sampled from a man aged 45-65 years with urothelial cancer. V and J are TRBV10-3 and TRBJ1-3; 8 bases are shared with TRBD1. The DNA of the CDR3 is TGTGCCATCGGGGATACAGGGGGCTCTGGAAACACCATATATTTT. Encoded protein: CAIGDTGGSGNTIYF.